A selection of T cell receptor beta chains follows, all from one sample in a study of blood T cell repertoires in COVID-19. The protocol was immunoSEQ multiplex PCR, while the TCRdb copy is restricted to in-frame clones and leaves out a portion. The data contain tens of thousands of clones, 84% of them singletons. Material: peripheral blood. All receptors come from a man aged 50-60 years with acute or convalescent COVID-19. CDR3s include the opening cysteine and the closing phenylalanine or tryptophan. Fields, in order: V gene, J gene, CDR3 protein.

TRBV6-5	TRBJ2-2	CASTRGIGELFF
TRBV6-4	TRBJ2-1	CASSDFRDSGKQFF
TRBV27	TRBJ2-3	CASRVGGATDTQYF
TRBV11-1	TRBJ2-3	CASSLILGGTDTQYF
TRBV18	TRBJ2-7	CASSPREGGEQYF
TRBV28	TRBJ2-3	CASSLSLQGTDLTDTQYF
TRBV5-6	TRBJ2-1	CASSQGGGNYNEQFF
TRBV6-5	TRBJ1-2	CASSSGQSPPNYGYTF
TRBV18	TRBJ1-4	CASSPNSDEKLFF
TRBV5-6	TRBJ2-1	CASSLGLAGYNEQFF
TRBV29-1	TRBJ2-3	CSPGGCTDTQYF
TRBV24-1	TRBJ1-1	CATSDRDSNTEAFF
TRBV12-3/TRBV12-4	TRBJ1-1	CASRQEMNTEAFF
TRBV19	TRBJ1-2	CASSIGPTNYGYTF
TRBV5-6	TRBJ2-7	CASSFWTSGRRYEQYF
TRBV2	TRBJ2-5	CASRGRGGETQYF
TRBV5-1	TRBJ2-2	CASSVGLAELTGELFF
TRBV12-3/TRBV12-4	TRBJ2-7	CASSQNSGEQYF
TRBV14	TRBJ2-1	CASSQERTSGREDEQFF
TRBV2	TRBJ2-7	CASSALNYEQYF
TRBV28	TRBJ1-2	CASVQGRSRYTF
TRBV28	TRBJ2-5	CASTQFQETQYF
TRBV5-1	TRBJ1-2	CASSAGQANYGYTF
TRBV12-3/TRBV12-4	TRBJ1-1	CASSIGQGAEAFF
TRBV5-4	TRBJ2-5	CASSFRDKQETQYF